This paragraph covers one T cell receptor beta chain sequence. The data were obtained in a study of blood T cell repertoires in COVID-19. Study information: T cells, B-cell-depleted T cells, or PBMCs provided the cDNA or gDNA that served as material.

Clones were sequenced by immunoSEQ multiplex PCR, and TCRdb holds only the in-frame ones, with some missing. The table shows 350,000 to 400,000 clones, with about 87% occurring only once. V lost 4 bases to trimming and J lost 4 bases, with 19 bases between them. The CDR3 is made up of 16 amino acids. CDR1 and CDR2 (germline): LNHDA, SQIVND (reference sequence). Across fewer than 25 US areas, participants ranged in age from roughly 18 to 95 years. This TCR was recovered from a man aged 35 to 55 in a cohort exposed to, infected with or recovered from COVID-19 (not recorded which). Source material: PBMCs or T cells enriched from blood (not recorded which). V gene TRBV19 combines with J gene TRBJ1-2, with D possibly being TRBD1 (6 bases). The CDR3, as DNA: TGTGCCAGTAGTAGAACCACACAAGGGGGTGGCTATGGCTACACCTTC. Translation: CASSRTTQGGGYGYTF.